This T cell receptor (beta chain) was documented in a study of T-cell reconstitution after alpha-beta-depleted transplantation in children. Germline values: CDR1 SGHNT, CDR2 YYREEE (reference sequence). The CDR3 extends over 14 amino acids. V gave up 3 bases and J gave up 5 bases, with 12 bases separating them. Preparing the TCRbeta library involved the use of unique molecular identifiers. TCRdb re-called the PCR reads with MiXCR, one entry per CDR3 protein. The sample has over 100,000 distinct CDR3 sequences; about 9.3% are singletons. Sequenced here: PBMCs, sampled before TCRalphabeta/CD19-depleted stem cell transplant. The rearrangement links TRBV5-4 to TRBJ1-5, with a weak D call TRBD1 (5 bases). This clonotype was obtained from a boy between 2 and 15 years old with acute lymphoblastic leukemia, due to receive a stem cell transplant. The CDR3 nucleotides read TGTGCCAGCAGCTCTGGCGGGGACGATCAGCCCCAGCATTTT. Amino acid sequence: CASSSGGDDQPQHF.